This T cell receptor (beta chain) appears in the sequencing data of a study of CXCR3-negative and CXCR3-positive naive CD8 T cells. Across the study: About 150 million TRB reads in total, about 1.5 +/- 0.3 million per library.

Looked up from germline, CDR1 is MNHNS and CDR2 is SASEGT. This CDR3 is 16 amino acids long. Naive CD8+ T lymphocytes were specified as CD45RO-CCR7+CD27+CD95-. About this clonotype: Its antigen is still unknown.

UMI-tagged TRB cDNA libraries were built via 5' RACE. TCRdb reprocessed the 5' RACE reads, with one entry per CDR3 protein and no DNA. The specimen's table records 150,000 or so distinct CDR3 sequences. General study results and limits: CXCR3-positive naive cells carried more hydrophobic TRB CDR3s than CXCR3-negative naive cells did.

This chain connects TRBV6-1 to TRBJ2-2; without DNA, the TCRdb call of TRBD1 cannot be checked. This clonotype originated in a human donor in good health. Some clones in this sample may be carry-over from other donors' samples. Sequenced: naive CXCR3+ CD8+ T cells from blood. Subset here: CD45RO-CCR7+CD27+CD95- naive CD8+ T cells expressing CXCR3 (TNR3+). The CDR3 loop is CASSEQGQSNPGELFF.